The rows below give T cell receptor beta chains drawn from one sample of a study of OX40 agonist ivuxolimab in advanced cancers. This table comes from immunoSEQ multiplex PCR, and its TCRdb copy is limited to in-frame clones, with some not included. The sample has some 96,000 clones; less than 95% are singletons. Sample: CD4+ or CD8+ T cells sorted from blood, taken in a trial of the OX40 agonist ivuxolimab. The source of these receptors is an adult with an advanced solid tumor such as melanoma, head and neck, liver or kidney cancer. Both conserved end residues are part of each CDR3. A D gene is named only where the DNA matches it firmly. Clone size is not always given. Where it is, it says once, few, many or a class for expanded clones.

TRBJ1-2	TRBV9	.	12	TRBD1	TGTGCCAGCAGCAGGGACAGGGGAGGCTACACCTTC	CASSRDRGGYTF
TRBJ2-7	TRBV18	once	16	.	TGTGCCAGCTCACCAGTCCCGCTAGCCTTGGACTACGAGCAGTACTTC	CASSPVPLALDYEQYF
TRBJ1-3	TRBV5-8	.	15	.	TGTGCCAGCAGCAACCAGGGCACCTCTGGAAACACCATATATTTT	CASSNQGTSGNTIYF
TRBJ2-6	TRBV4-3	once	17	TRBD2	TGCGCCAGCAGCCAATTTGGACTAGCAGCTGGGGCCAACGTCCTGACTTTC	CASSQFGLAAGANVLTF
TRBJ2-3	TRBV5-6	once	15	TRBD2	TGTGCCAGCAGCTTTAGCGGGAGGAGTACAGATACGCAGTATTTT	CASSFSGRSTDTQYF
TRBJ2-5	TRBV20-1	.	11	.	TGCAGTTCAGCCAGGGGCGGGACCCAGTACTTC	CSSARGGTQYF
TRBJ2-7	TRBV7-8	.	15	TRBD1	TGTGCCAGCAACATAGGGGGCAGGGCCGGGTACGAGCAGTACTTC	CASNIGGRAGYEQYF
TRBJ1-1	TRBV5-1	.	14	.	TGCGCCAGCAGCTTGGGACAGTCGAACACTGAAGCTTTCTTT	CASSLGQSNTEAFF
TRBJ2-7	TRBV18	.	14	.	TGTGCCAGCTCACCACTCGGACACACAGGGGAGCAGTACTTC	CASSPLGHTGEQYF
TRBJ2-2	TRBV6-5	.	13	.	TGTGCCAGCAAGGACAGTAACACCGGGGAGCTGTTTTTT	CASKDSNTGELFF
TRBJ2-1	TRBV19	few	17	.	TGTGCCAGTAGTCGGAGGTTAGCGCAATTACGAAGCCATGAGCAGTTCTTC	CASSRRLAQLRSHEQFF
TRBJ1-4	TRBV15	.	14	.	TGTGCCACCTCGGGACTCCGCCCTAATGAAAAACTGTTTTTT	CATSGLRPNEKLFF
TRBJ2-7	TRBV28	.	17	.	TGTGCCAGCATGTCCCCAAGAGGTGGTAGCGGCCGCTACGAGCAGTACTTC	CASMSPRGGSGRYEQYF
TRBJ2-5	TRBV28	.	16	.	TGTGCCAGCAGTTTATTGGCGACAGGAGCTAAAAAGACCCAGTACTTC	CASSLLATGAKKTQYF
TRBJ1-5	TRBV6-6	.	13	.	TGTGCCAGCAGCCGCCGCGGGGGTCAGCCCCAGCATTTT	CASSRRGGQPQHF
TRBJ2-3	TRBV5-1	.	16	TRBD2	TGCGCCAGCAGCTTGGGACTAGCAGATAGCACAGATACGCAGTATTTT	CASSLGLADSTDTQYF
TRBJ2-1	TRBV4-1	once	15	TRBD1	TGCGCCAGCAGTATCGGCAGGGGGCTCGTCAATGAGCAGTTCTTC	CASSIGRGLVNEQFF
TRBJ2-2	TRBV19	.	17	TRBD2	TGTGCCAGTAGTATAATTTGGCTAGCGGGAAACACCGGGGAGCTGTTTTTT	CASSIIWLAGNTGELFF
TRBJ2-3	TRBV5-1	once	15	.	TGCGCCAGCATGGCAGGGGGGATTAGCACAGATACGCAGTATTTT	CASMAGGISTDTQYF
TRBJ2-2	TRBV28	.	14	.	TGTGCCACCAGGGTCCGGAGACAGTCCGGGGAGCTGTTTTTT	CATRVRRQSGELFF
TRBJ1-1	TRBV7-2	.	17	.	TGTGCCAGCAGCTTAGAAGAAGGGCGGCTGGTGAACACTGAAGCTTTCTTT	CASSLEEGRLVNTEAFF
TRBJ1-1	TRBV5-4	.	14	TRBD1	TGTGCCAGCAGAACCGGGACAGGGCGAACTGAAGCTTTCTTT	CASRTGTGRTEAFF
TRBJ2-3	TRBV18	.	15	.	TGTGCCAGCTCACCACCGGGCCGAAGCACAGATACGCAGTATTTT	CASSPPGRSTDTQYF
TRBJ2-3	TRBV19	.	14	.	TGTGCCAGTACCCCGGAATTTAGCACAGATACGCAGTATTTT	CASTPEFSTDTQYF
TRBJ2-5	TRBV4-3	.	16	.	TGCGCCAGCAGCCAAGTTTTCGGGAGTCCGGAAGAGACCCAGTACTTC	CASSQVFGSPEETQYF
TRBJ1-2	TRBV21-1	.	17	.	TGTGCCAGCAGCAAAGTATTTTTTCGTGGCGGGACCTATGGCTACACCTTC	CASSKVFFRGGTYGYTF
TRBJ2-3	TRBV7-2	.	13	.	TGTGCCAGCAGCCCCAAGGGGGTAGATACGCAGTATTTT	CASSPKGVDTQYF
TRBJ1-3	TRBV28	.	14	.	TGTGCCAGCAGTCCAAGACATAGTGGAAACACCATATATTTT	CASSPRHSGNTIYF
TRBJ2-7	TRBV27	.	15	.	TGTGCCAGCAGTTTAAGTTTTGGGCCGACCTACGAGCAGTACTTC	CASSLSFGPTYEQYF
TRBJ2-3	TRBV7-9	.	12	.	TGTGCCAGCAGCCCCCAGTGGGATACGCAGTATTTT	CASSPQWDTQYF
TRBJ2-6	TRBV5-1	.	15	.	TGCGCCAGCAGCTTGGCTCGTCCTGGGGCCAACGTCCTGACTTTC	CASSLARPGANVLTF
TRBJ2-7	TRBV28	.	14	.	TGTGCCAGCAGTTTCGAGGACAACGCAGTCGAGCAGTACTTC	CASSFEDNAVEQYF
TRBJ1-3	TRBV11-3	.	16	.	TGTGCCAGCAGCGTACTAGACACATTCTCTGGAAACACCATATATTTT	CASSVLDTFSGNTIYF
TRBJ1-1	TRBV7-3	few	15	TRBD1	TGTGCCAGCAGCCCCCAGGGACAGGGGGACACTGAAGCTTTCTTT	CASSPQGQGDTEAFF
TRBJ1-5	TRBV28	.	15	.	TGTGCCACCAGCGCCACGGGGGTTTACAATCAGCCCCAGCATTTT	CATSATGVYNQPQHF
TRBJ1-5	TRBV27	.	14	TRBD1	TGTGCCAGCAGCCCCCACAGGGGAGATCAGCCCCAGCATTTT	CASSPHRGDQPQHF
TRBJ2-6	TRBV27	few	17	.	TGTGCCAGCAGTTTATCGTCCCCTTACTCTGGGGCCAACGTCCTGACTTTC	CASSLSSPYSGANVLTF
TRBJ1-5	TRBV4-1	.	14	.	TGCGCCAGCAGCCAGTTTAGTAGCAATCAGCCCCAGCATTTT	CASSQFSSNQPQHF
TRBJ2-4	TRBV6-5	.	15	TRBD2	TGTGCCAGCAGTGGTAGCGGGAGGGCCAAAAACATTCAGTACTTC	CASSGSGRAKNIQYF
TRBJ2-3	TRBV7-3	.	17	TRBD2	TGTGCCAGCAGCTTTCATACGGGAGGGCCGGGCGTGGATACGCAGTATTTT	CASSFHTGGPGVDTQYF
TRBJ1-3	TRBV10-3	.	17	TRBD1	TGTGCCATCAGTGAGCCTTGGGGACAGGGTAGCGGAAACACCATATATTTT	CAISEPWGQGSGNTIYF
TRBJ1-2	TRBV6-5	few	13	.	TGTGCCAGCAGTTACTCGAACGGCTATGGCTACACCTTC	CASSYSNGYGYTF
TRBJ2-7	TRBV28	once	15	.	TGTGCCAGCAGTCCAGGGACGGACCGTACCTACGAGCAGTACTTC	CASSPGTDRTYEQYF
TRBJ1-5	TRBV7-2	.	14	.	TGTGCCAGCAGCCGCACCGGAGGCAATCAGCCCCAGCATTTT	CASSRTGGNQPQHF
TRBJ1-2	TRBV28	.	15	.	TGTGCCAGCAGTCTCCCAGACAGGCCCTCCTATGGCTACACCTTC	CASSLPDRPSYGYTF
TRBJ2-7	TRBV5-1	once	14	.	TGCGCCAGCAGCTTGATCGGGGAATCCTACGAGCAGTACTTC	CASSLIGESYEQYF
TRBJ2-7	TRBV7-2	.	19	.	TGTGCCAGCAGCTTTGGCAGGGGTGGCGGGAGAGGCCCGATCTTGGAGCAGTACTTC	CASSFGRGGGRGPILEQYF
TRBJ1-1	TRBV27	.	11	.	TGTGCCCACTGGTCGGGGTCTGAAGCTTTCTTT	CAHWSGSEAFF
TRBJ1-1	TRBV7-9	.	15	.	TGTGCCAGCAGCTTAGCAGGCGGGATGAACACTGAAGCTTTCTTT	CASSLAGGMNTEAFF
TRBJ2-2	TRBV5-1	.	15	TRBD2	TGCGCCAGCAGCTCCCCGGGACTAGCATCCGGGGAGCTGTTTTTT	CASSSPGLASGELFF
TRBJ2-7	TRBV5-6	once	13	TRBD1	TGTGCCAGCAGCCGGACAGGGGGCGACGAGCAGTACTTC	CASSRTGGDEQYF
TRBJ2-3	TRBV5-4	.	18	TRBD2	TGTGCCAGCAGCTTGGCCACCTCTAGCGGGAGTACAGCAGATACGCAGTATTTT	CASSLATSSGSTADTQYF
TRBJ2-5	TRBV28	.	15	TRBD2	TGTGCCAGCAGTCGGGGGGATGGGATCCAAGAGACCCAGTACTTC	CASSRGDGIQETQYF
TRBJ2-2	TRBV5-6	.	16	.	TGTGCCAGCAGCTTGGGCCGGAGGGGGAACACCGGGGAGCTGTTTTTT	CASSLGRRGNTGELFF
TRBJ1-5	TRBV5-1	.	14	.	TGCGCCAGCAGCTTGGAGGGCCGCAATCAGCCCCAGCATTTT	CASSLEGRNQPQHF
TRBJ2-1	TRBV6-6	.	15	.	TGTGCCAGCAGGCAACAGTGGAGCTCCTACAATGAGCAGTTCTTC	CASRQQWSSYNEQFF
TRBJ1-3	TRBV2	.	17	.	TGTGCCAGCAGCGGCGGGTCGGGGCGAGGCTCTGGAAACACCATATATTTT	CASSGGSGRGSGNTIYF
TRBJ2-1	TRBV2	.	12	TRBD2	TGTGCCAGCAAGAGGGAGGGTGATGAGCAGTTCTTC	CASKREGDEQFF